Sequencing of this T cell receptor (beta chain) was carried out in a study of T cells after yellow fever vaccination. The overall study: When fractions had low cell numbers, they were prepared with SMART-Seq v4 Ultra Low Input.

Synthesis of TCR cDNA relied on 5'RACE template switching, which attached a universal primer site and UMIs. MiXCR was run by TCRdb on the 5' RACE reads, yielding one entry per CDR3 protein. This sample has hundreds of thousands of distinct CDR3 sequences, with 8.7% found just once. Germline CDR1 LGHNA, CDR2 YSLEER. This CDR3 region has 14 residues. With 4 bases removed from V and 8 bases from J, the gap between germline ends came to 17 bases. The rearrangement uses TRBV4-3 and TRBJ1-2; D unresolved. The sequence was obtained from a man aged 18 to 29 who received the YFV17D yellow fever vaccine. The sample was PBMCs, taken on the day of the first yellow fever vaccination. The CDR3 spells CASSLRSGSSGYTF. CDR3 nucleotide sequence: TGCGCCAGCAGCCTGCGCTCGGGGAGCTCGGGCTACACCTTC.